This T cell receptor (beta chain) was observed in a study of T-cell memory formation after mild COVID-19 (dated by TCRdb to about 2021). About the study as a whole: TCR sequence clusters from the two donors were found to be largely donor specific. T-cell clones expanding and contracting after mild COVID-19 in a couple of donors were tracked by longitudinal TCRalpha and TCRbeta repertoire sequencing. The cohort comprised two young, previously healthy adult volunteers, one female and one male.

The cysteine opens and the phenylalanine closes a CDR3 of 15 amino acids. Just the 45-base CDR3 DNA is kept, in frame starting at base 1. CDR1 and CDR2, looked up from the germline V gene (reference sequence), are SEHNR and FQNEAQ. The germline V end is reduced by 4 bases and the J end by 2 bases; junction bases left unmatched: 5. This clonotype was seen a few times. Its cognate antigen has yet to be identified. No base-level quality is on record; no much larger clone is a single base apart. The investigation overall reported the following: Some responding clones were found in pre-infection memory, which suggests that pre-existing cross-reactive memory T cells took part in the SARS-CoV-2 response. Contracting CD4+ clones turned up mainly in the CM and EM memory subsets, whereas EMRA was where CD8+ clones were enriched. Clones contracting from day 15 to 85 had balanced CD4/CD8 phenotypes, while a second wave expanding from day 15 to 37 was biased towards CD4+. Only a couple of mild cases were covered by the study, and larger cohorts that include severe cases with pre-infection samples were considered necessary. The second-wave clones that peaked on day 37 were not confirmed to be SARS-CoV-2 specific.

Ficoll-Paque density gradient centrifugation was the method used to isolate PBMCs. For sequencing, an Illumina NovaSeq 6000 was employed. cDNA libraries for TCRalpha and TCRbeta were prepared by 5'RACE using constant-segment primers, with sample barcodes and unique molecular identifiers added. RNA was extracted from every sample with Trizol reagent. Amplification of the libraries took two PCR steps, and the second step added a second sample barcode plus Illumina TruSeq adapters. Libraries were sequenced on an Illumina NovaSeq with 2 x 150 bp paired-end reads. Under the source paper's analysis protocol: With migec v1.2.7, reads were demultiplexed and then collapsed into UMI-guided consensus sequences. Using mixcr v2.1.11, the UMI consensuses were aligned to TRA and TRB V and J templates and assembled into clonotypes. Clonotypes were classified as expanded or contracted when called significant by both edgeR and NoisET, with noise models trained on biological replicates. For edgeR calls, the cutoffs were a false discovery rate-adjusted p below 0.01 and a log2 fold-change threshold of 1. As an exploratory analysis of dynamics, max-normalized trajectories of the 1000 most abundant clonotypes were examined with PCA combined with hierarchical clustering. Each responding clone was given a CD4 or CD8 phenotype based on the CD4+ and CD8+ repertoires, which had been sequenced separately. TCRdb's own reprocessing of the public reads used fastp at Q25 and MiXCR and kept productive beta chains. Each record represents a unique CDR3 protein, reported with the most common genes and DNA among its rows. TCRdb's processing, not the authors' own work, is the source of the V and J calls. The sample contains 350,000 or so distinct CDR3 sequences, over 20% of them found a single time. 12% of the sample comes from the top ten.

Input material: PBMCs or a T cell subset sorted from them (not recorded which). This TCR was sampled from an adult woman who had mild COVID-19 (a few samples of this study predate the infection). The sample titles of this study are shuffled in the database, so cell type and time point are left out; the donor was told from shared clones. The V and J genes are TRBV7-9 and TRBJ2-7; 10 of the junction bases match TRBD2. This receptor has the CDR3 CASSYGLAVTYEQYF. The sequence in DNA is TGTGCCAGCAGCTATGGACTAGCGGTTACCTACGAGCAGTACTTC. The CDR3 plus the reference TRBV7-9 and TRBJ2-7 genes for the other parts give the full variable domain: DTGVSQNPRHKITKRGQNVTFRCDPISEHNRLYWYRQTLGQGPEFLTYFQNEAQLEKSRLLSDRFSAERPKGSFSTLEIQRTEQGDSAMYLCASSYGLAVTYEQYFGPGTRLTVT.